These 19 T cell receptor beta chains came from one sample sequenced in a study of T cell responses to AZD1222 COVID-19 vaccine. Libraries were prepared by immunoSEQ multiplex PCR; TCRdb keeps only in-frame clonotypes and omits some of them. The data hold tens of thousands of clones, with 85% to 90% observed a single time. The specimen was peripheral blood, collected 28 days after the second AZD1222 dose. These receptor sequences come from an adult who received the AZD1222 COVID-19 vaccine.

The chain couples TRBV5-6 to TRBJ2-5; D gene uncertain. Between the trimmed V and J ends, which lost 4 bases and 1 base, there was a span of 11 bases. This CDR3 is built from 14 residues. The germline V gene has CDR1 SGHDT and CDR2 YYEEEE. CDR3 region: CASSTLRVQETQYF. The CDR3 nucleotides are TGTGCCAGCAGCACGCTGCGCGTCCAAGAGACCCAGTACTTC.

Here the CDR3 DNA reads TGTGCCAGCAAGACTAGCGGGACCTACGAGCAGTACTTC. Residues: CASKTSGTYEQYF. The rearrangement uses TRBV6-5 and TRBJ2-7; 11 bases align to TRBD2. Germline values: CDR1 MNHEY, CDR2 SVGAGI. The CDR3 runs to 13 residues. Trimming cost V 7 bases and J 2 bases; bases outside gene matches: 1.

Here the CDR3 reads CASSRRLNTEAFF. Written as DNA, the CDR3 is TGTGCCAGTAGTAGACGGCTGAACACTGAAGCTTTCTTT. The chain uses TRBV19 and TRBJ1-1; no reliable D call. The length of the CDR3 is 13 residues. Looked up from germline, CDR1 is LNHDA and CDR2 is SQIVND (reference sequence). V was clipped by 4 bases and J by 0 bases, with 6 bases between them.

V is TRBV18 and J is TRBJ2-5; no clear D gene. This CDR3 spans 13 amino acids. From germline, CDR1 is KGHSH and CDR2 LQKENI. V was cut by 3 bases and J by 1 base, with 6 bases left in between. The CDR3 coding sequence is TGTGCCAGCTCACCCCCCTCCCAAGAGACCCAGTACTTC. Its translation: CASSPPSQETQYF.

This clone came up a few times. This chain links TRBV6-2 or TRBV6-3 with TRBJ1-1; 7 bases match TRBD1. V lost 4 bases to trimming and J lost 0 bases; unmatched junction nucleotides: 2. CDR1 is MNHEY and CDR2 is SVGEGT in the germline V gene. The CDR3 has 14 amino acids. The CDR3 protein is CASSWDSLNTEAFF. CDR3 DNA: TGTGCCAGCAGTTGGGACAGCTTGAACACTGAAGCTTTCTTT.

This rearrangement joins TRBV6-5 to TRBJ2-7; D may be TRBD2 (5 bases). Germline CDR1 is MNHEY and CDR2 is SVGAGI. Trimming shortened V by 6 bases and J by 5 bases, and 14 bases separated the two germline ends. The CDR3 has 13 amino acids. The CDR3 protein is CASSRLPPNEQYF. The DNA for the CDR3 is TGTGCCAGCAGCCGACTACCCCCTAACGAGCAGTACTTC.

This chain's CDR3 is CASSPRTSGPASSSYNEQFF. CDR3 in DNA: TGTGCCAGCAGCCCTCGGACTAGCGGGCCGGCATCAAGCTCCTACAATGAGCAGTTCTTC. The V call is TRBV9, the J call TRBJ2-1; 11 bases fit TRBD2. Germline V lookup: CDR1 SGDLS, CDR2 YYNGEE. Unmatched junction bases numbered 15, after V lost 4 bases and J lost 0 bases. The CDR3 is made up of 20 amino acids.

The rearrangement uses TRBV27 and TRBJ1-2; 8 nucleotides align to TRBD1. This CDR3 has 13 amino acids. V shed 5 bases, J shed 8 bases, and the junction held 7 bases outside the gene matches. In germline, CDR1 is MNHEY, CDR2 SMNVEV (reference sequence). DNA of the CDR3: TGTGCCAGCAGTACAGGACAGGGCCCAGGCTACACCTTC. Translating gives CASSTGQGPGYTF.

The J gene is TRBJ2-5, the V gene TRBV6-6; D perhaps matches TRBD2 (6 bases). The CDR3 contains 13 residues. Germline CDR1 and CDR2: MNHNY and SVGAGI (reference sequence). CDR3: CDRWEAPQETQYF. CDR3 bases: TGTGACCGGTGGGAGGCACCACAAGAGACCCAGTACTTC.

The rearrangement links TRBV24-1 to TRBJ2-2, with 10 nucleotides matching TRBD1. The V gene end was trimmed by 9 bases and the J gene end by 5 bases; junction bases not matched to a gene: 8. This CDR3 is 15 amino acids long. CDR1 is KGHDR and CDR2 is SFDVKD in the germline V gene. This chain's CDR3 is CATRPGQGDTGELFF. The CDR3 DNA is TGTGCCACCCGCCCCGGACAGGGGGATACCGGGGAGCTGTTTTTT.

V usage is TRBV11-3 and J usage is TRBJ1-1; D is unresolved. The CDR3 covers 13 residues. Germline loops: CDR1 SGHNT, CDR2 YENEEA. Trimming removed 2 bases at V and 6 bases at J, with 10 bases between. DNA for the CDR3: TGTGCCAGCAGCTTAAACAAATGGGCTGAAGCTTTCTTT. It codes for CASSLNKWAEAFF. The full variable domain, completed using reference TRBV11-3 and TRBJ1-1, is EAGVVQSPRYKIIEKKQPVAFWCNPISGHNTLYWYLQNLGQGPELLIRYENEEAVDDSQLPKDRFSAERLKGVDSTLKIQPAELGDSAVYLCASSLNKWAEAFFGQGTRLTVV.

This chain links TRBV7-8 with TRBJ2-7; D might be TRBD1 (6 bases). The CDR3 loop spans 15 amino acids. CDR1 is SGHVS, CDR2 FQNEAQ, per germline. The V and J ends lost 6 bases and 0 bases respectively, with 15 bases between them. Written as DNA, the CDR3 is TGTGCCAGCAGTTCCTGGGGGCAGAGCTCCTACGAGCAGTACTTC. Translation: CASSSWGQSSYEQYF.

The CDR3 loop is CASSSVTGTPLNTQYF. The CDR3 DNA reads TGTGCCAGCAGCTCGGTGACCGGGACCCCCCTAAATACGCAGTATTTT. The V call is TRBV11-2, the J call TRBJ2-3; the D gene could be TRBD1 or TRBD2 (5 bases each). The CDR3 has 16 residues. Trimming left V 4 bases short and J 7 bases short, with 21 bases between. Germline CDR1 reads SGHAT; CDR2 reads FQNNGV.

V is TRBV5-1 and J is TRBJ1-1; D possibly corresponds to TRBD1 (6 bases). V lost 4 bases and J 4 bases, leaving 14 bases between the germline ends. This CDR3 has 14 residues. Germline V gene lookup returns CDR1 SGHRS and CDR2 YFSETQ. The CDR3 protein is CASSGGTFGTEAFF. The DNA for the CDR3 is TGCGCCAGCAGCGGAGGGACATTCGGCACTGAAGCTTTCTTT.

The chain is built from TRBV2 and TRBJ1-1; 12 nucleotides align to TRBD1. Germline V gives CDR1 SNHLY, CDR2 FYNNEI. With V trimmed by 7 bases and J by 4 bases, 7 bases remained unmatched. This CDR3 is 15 amino acids long. The CDR3 loop reads CASIRDRGPFTEAFF. The CDR3 DNA reads as TGTGCCAGCATCCGGGACAGGGGGCCCTTCACTGAAGCTTTCTTT.

The chain couples TRBV6-2 or TRBV6-3 to TRBJ2-5; no definite D call. Trimming pared 6 bases from V and 4 bases from J, leaving 12 bases between. Per germline, CDR1 MNHEY and CDR2 SVGEGT. The CDR3 extends over 13 amino acids. The CDR3 reads CASSRHVPETQYF. CDR3 in DNA: TGTGCCAGCAGCCGTCACGTCCCAGAGACCCAGTACTTC.

The chain combines TRBV9 with TRBJ2-2; the D is unclear. Germline CDR1 is SGDLS and CDR2 is YYNGEE. There are 14 residues in the CDR3. Trimming shortened V by 6 bases and J by 0 bases, and 9 bases separated the two germline ends. The CDR3 sequence is CASNSLANTGELFF. In DNA, the CDR3 is TGTGCCAGCAACAGCCTCGCGAACACCGGGGAGCTGTTTTTT.

This chain joins TRBV7-9 and TRBJ1-1; D is ambiguous. The CDR3 has 13 residues. The ends were cut back, 0 bases at V and 6 bases at J, with 8 bases in the middle. Germline V lookup: CDR1 SEHNR, CDR2 FQNEAQ (reference sequence). This chain's CDR3 is CASSLALMAEAFF. CDR3 nucleotide sequence: TGTGCCAGCAGCTTAGCGTTGATGGCTGAAGCTTTCTTT.

This rearrangement joins TRBV9 to TRBJ2-1; unclear D gene. With 0 bases removed from V and 7 bases from J, the gap between germline ends came to 5 bases. This CDR3 has 12 residues. CDR1 and CDR2 (germline): SGDLS, YYNGEE. The CDR3 here is CASSVGYNEQFF. The CDR3 region has the DNA TGTGCCAGCAGCGTAGGTTATAATGAGCAGTTCTTC.